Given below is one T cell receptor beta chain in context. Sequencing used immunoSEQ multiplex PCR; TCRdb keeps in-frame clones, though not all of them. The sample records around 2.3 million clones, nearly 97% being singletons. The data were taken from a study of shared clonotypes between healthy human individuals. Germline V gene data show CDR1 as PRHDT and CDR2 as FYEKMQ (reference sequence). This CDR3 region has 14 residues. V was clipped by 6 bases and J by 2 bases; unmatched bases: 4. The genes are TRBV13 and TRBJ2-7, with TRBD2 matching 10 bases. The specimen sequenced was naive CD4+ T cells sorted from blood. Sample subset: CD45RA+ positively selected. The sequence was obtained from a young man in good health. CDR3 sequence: CASSVAGGTYEQYF. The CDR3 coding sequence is TGTGCCAGCAGTGTAGCGGGGGGCACCTACGAGCAGTACTTC.